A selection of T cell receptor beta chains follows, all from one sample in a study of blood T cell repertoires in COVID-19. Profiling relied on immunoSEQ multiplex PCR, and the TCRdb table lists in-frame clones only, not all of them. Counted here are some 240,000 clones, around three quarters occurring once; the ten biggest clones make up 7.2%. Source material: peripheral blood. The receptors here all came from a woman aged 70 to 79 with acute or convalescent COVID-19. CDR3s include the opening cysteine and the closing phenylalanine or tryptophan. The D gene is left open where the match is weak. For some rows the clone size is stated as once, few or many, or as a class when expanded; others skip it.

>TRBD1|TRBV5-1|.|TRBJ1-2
TGCGCCAGCAGCCCGGGACAGGGGGTCTATGGCTACACCTTC
CASSPGQGVYGYTF
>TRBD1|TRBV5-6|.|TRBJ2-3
TGTGCCAGCAGCTGGGACAGGGATACAGATACGCAGTATTTT
CASSWDRDTDTQYF
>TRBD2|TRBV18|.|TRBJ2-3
TGTGCCAGCTCACCGGTACCGCGGGGGGCCTCGGATACGCAGTATTTT
CASSPVPRGASDTQYF
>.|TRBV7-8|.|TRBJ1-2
TGTGCCAGCAGCTTAGGTGGGGAGCCTTATGGCTACACCTTC
CASSLGGEPYGYTF
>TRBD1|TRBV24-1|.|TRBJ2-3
TGTGCCACCAGTGACCGAGGGGGCCTCACAGATACGCAGTATTTT
CATSDRGGLTDTQYF
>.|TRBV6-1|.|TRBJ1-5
TGTGCCAGCAGTGAAAGGGGTTTTAGCAATCAGCCCCAGCATTTT
CASSERGFSNQPQHF
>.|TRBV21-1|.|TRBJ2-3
TGTGCCACCCCGGGACTAGCGGGGGGGGGAGATACGCAGTATTTT
CATPGLAGGGDTQYF
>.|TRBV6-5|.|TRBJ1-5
TGTGCCAGCAGGCATGGGGGGGATAGCAATCAGCCCCAGCATTTT
CASRHGGDSNQPQHF
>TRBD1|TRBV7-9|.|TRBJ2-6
TGTGCCAGCAGCCGTGGACAGGGGGAGTCTGGGGCCAACGTCCTGACTTTC
CASSRGQGESGANVLTF
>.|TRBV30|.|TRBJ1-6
TGTGCCTGGAGCCCAACGAGGGCTTTCGGTTCACCCCTCCACTTT
CAWSPTRAFGSPLHF
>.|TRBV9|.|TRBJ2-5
TGTGCCAGCAGCGTAGGGAGTTCGGACCAAGAGACCCAGTACTTC
CASSVGSSDQETQYF
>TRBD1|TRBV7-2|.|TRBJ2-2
TGTGCCAGCAGCCCTAGAATGGGACAGGCCGGGGAGCTGTTTTTT
CASSPRMGQAGELFF
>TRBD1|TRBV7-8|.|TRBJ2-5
TGTGCCAGCAGCGAGAAGGGACAGTCGCTCGGGACCCAGTACTTC
CASSEKGQSLGTQYF
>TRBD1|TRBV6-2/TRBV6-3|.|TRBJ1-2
TGTGCCAGCAGTTTAACCCGAGACAGGGACGGCTACACCTTC
CASSLTRDRDGYTF
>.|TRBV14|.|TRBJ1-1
TGTGCCAGCAGCCAAGATTTTACTAGAACAAATGAAGCTTTCTTT
CASSQDFTRTNEAFF
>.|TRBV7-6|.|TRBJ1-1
TGTGCCAGCAGCTTCAACAGGGACACTGAAGCTTTCTTT
CASSFNRDTEAFF
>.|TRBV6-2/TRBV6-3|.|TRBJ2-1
TGTGCCAGCAGTTACTCGAGGGGGTCTGGTAACAATGAGCAGTTCTTC
CASSYSRGSGNNEQFF
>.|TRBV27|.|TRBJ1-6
TGTGCCAGCAGCTTCTCCAGGCCCACGAATTCACCCCTCCACTTT
CASSFSRPTNSPLHF
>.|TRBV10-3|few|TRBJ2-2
TGTGCCATCAGTGAGCCCGGACTGGCGACCGGGGAGCTGTTTTTT
CAISEPGLATGELFF
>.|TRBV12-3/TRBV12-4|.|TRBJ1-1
TGTGCCAGCAGTTTAGTTGAAGTCGGAGCTTTCTTT
CASSLVEVGAFF
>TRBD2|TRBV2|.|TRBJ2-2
TGTGCCCGCAGGCCGACTAGCGGGGGGGGCGGGGAGCTGTTTTTT
CARRPTSGGGGELFF
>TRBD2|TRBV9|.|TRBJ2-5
TGTGCCAGCAGCGTAAACGGACTAGCGGGGCTAGAGACCCAGTACTTC
CASSVNGLAGLETQYF
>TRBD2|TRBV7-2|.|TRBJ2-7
TGTGCCAGCAGCTGGTTCAGCGGGGGGACTAACTACGAGCAGTACTTC
CASSWFSGGTNYEQYF
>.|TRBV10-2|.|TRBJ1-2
TGCGCCAGCAGTGAGGCGGATCTAAAGGGCTACACCTTC
CASSEADLKGYTF
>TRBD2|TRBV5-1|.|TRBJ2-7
TGCGCCAGCAGCTCCCCTGCCCTAGCGGGGTACGAGCAGTACTTC
CASSSPALAGYEQYF
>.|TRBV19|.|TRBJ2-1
TGTGCCAGTAGTATACCCCCTAGCGCGGCCTACAATGAGCAGTTCTTC
CASSIPPSAAYNEQFF
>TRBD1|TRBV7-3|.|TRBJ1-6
TGTGCCAGCAGCCCCCAAGCAGGGGGTAATTCACCCCTCCACTTT
CASSPQAGGNSPLHF
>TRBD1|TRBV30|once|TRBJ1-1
TGTGCCTGGAGTGTAAACATGGGACAGATTAACACTGAAGCTTTCTTT
CAWSVNMGQINTEAFF
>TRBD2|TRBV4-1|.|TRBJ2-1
TGCGCCAGCAGCCAAGGGTTTTTTGGACTAGCGTACAATGAGCAGTTCTTC
CASSQGFFGLAYNEQFF
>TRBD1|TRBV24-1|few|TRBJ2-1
TGTGCCACCAGTGATCCTGACAGGGATGGGATAAATGAGCAGTTCTTC
CATSDPDRDGINEQFF
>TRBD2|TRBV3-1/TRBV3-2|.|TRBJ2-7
TGTGCCAGCAGCCAAGGGACTAGGGGTGAGCAGTACTTC
CASSQGTRGEQYF
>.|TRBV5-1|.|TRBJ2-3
TGCGCCAGCAGCCCCGGGGCTGGACAGCGCACGCAGTATTTT
CASSPGAGQRTQYF
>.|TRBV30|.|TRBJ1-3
TGTGCCTGGAGTGTACAAGGGGCTGGAAACACCATATATTTT
CAWSVQGAGNTIYF
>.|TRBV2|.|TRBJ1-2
TGTGCCAGCGTATCAGGGCAGGACTATGGCTACACCTTC
CASVSGQDYGYTF